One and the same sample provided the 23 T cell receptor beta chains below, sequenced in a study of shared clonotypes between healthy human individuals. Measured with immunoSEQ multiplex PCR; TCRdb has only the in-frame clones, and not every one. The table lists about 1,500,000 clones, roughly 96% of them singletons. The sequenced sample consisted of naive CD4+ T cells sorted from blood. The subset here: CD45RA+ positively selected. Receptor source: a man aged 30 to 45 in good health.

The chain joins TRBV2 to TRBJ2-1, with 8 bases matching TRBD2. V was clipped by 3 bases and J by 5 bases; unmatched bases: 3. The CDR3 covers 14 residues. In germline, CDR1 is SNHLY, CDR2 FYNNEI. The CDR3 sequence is CASSDRGGNNEQFF. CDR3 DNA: TGTGCCAGCAGTGATCGGGGGGGGAACAATGAGCAGTTCTTC.

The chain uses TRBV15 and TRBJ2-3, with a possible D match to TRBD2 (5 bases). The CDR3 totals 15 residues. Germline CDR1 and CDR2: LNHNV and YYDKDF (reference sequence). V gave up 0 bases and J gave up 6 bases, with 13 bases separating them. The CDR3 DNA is TGTGCCACCAGCAGAGAAGGTGGACTGGTTGATACGCAGTATTTT. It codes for CATSREGGLVDTQYF.

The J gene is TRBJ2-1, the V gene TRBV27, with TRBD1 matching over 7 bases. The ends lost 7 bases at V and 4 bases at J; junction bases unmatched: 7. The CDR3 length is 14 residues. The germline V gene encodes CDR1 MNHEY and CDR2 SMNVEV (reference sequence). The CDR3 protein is CASKQGESYNEQFF. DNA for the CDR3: TGTGCCAGCAAGCAGGGGGAGAGTTACAATGAGCAGTTCTTC.

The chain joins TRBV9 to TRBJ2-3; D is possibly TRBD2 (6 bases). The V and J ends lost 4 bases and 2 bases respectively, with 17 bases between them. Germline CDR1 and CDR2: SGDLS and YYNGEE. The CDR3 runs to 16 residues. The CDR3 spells CASSRRTSSATDTQYF. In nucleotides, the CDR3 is TGTGCCAGCAGCAGGAGGACTTCTAGCGCCACAGATACGCAGTATTTT.

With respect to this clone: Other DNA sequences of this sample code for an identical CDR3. DNA for the CDR3: TGTGCCAGCAGGGGGACGGCCAACTATGGCTACACCTTC. It encodes CASRGTANYGYTF. The chain combines TRBV28 with TRBJ1-2; perhaps TRBD1 as D (5 bases). The CDR3 has 13 amino acids. Per germline, CDR1 MDHEN and CDR2 SYDVKM. Trimming shortened V by 6 bases and J by 2 bases, and 10 bases separated the two germline ends.

The CDR3 bases are TGTGCCAGCTATTGGACAGATACGCAGTATTTT. It is translated as CASYWTDTQYF. V gene TRBV2 combines with J gene TRBJ2-3; unclear D gene. V lost 8 bases and J 3 bases, leaving 6 bases between the germline ends. Germline CDR1 is SNHLY and CDR2 is FYNNEI. The CDR3 has 11 amino acids.

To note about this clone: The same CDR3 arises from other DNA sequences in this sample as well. The CDR3 here is CASGSYEQYF. In nucleotides, the CDR3 is TGTGCCAGCGGTTCCTACGAGCAGTACTTC. V usage is TRBV28 and J usage is TRBJ2-7; D gene unclear. CDR3 length: 10 residues. Trimming took 8 bases from V and 1 from J, leaving 3 bases between them. Germline CDR1 reads MDHEN; CDR2 reads SYDVKM.

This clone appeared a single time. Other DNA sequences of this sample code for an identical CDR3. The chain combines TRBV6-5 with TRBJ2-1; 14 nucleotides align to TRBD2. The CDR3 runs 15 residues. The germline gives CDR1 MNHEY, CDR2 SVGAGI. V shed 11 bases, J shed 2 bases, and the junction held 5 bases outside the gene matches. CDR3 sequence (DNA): TGTGCCGCCCGACTAGCGGGAGGGACCTACAATGAGCAGTTCTTC. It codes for CAARLAGGTYNEQFF.

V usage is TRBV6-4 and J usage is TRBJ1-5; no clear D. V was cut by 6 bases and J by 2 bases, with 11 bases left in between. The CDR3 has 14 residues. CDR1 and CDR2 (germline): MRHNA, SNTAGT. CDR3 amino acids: CASSPSTGNQPQHF. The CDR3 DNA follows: TGTGCCAGCAGCCCTTCGACCGGCAATCAGCCCCAGCATTTT.

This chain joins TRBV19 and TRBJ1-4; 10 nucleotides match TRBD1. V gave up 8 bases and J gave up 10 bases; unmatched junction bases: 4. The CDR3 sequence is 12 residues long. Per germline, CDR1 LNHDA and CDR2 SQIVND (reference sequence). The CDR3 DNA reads TGTGCCAGTCGGACAGGGGGAGGAAAACTGTTTTTT. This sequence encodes CASRTGGGKLFF.

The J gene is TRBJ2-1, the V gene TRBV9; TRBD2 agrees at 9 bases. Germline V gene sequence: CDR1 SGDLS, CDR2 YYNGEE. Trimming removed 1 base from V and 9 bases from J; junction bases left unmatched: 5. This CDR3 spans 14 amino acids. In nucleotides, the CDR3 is TGTGCCAGCAGCGTAAGGACTAGCGCGGCTGAGCAGTTCTTC. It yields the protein CASSVRTSAAEQFF.

The chain's CDR3 is CASIPPPDTQYF. The CDR3 DNA reads TGTGCCAGCATTCCTCCCCCAGATACGCAGTATTTT. The gene calls are TRBV2 and TRBJ2-3; D unresolved. The germline V gene has CDR1 SNHLY and CDR2 FYNNEI. This CDR3 has 12 amino acids. Trimming pared 7 bases from V and 4 bases from J, leaving 9 bases between.

CDR3 in amino acids: CASRFPGSDGYTF. In DNA, the CDR3 is TGCGCCAGCAGATTCCCAGGGTCAGATGGCTACACCTTC. The chain carries TRBV4-1 and TRBJ1-2; a possible D gene is TRBD1 (5 bases). CDR3 length: 13 amino acids. Looked up from germline, CDR1 is MGHRA and CDR2 is YSYEKL. The V gene lost 6 bases and the J gene lost 6 bases, with 14 bases spanning the gap.

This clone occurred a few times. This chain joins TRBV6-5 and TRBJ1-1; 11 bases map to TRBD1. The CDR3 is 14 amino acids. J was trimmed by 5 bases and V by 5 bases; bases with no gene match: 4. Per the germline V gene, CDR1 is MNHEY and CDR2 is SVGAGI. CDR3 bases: TGTGCCAGCAGTAGGGGGGACAGGGGGACTGAAGCTTTCTTT. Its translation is CASSRGDRGTEAFF.

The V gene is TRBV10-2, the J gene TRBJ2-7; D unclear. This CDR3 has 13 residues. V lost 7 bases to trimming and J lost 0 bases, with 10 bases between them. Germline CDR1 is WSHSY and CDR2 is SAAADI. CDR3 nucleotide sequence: TGCGCCAGCACCGGCGGCAGCTCCTACGAGCAGTACTTC. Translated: CASTGGSSYEQYF.

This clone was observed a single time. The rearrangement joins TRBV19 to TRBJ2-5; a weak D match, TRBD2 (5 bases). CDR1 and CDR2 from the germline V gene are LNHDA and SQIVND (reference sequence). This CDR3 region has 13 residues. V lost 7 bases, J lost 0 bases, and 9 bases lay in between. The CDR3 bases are TGTGCCAGTACTGTGCGGGACCAAGAGACCCAGTACTTC. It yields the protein CASTVRDQETQYF.

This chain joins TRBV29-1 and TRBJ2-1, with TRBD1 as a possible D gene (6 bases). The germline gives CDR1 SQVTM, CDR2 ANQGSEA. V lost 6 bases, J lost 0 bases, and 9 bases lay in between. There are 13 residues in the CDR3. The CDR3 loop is CSVRGGSYNEQFF. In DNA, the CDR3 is TGCAGCGTGAGAGGGGGCTCCTACAATGAGCAGTTCTTC.

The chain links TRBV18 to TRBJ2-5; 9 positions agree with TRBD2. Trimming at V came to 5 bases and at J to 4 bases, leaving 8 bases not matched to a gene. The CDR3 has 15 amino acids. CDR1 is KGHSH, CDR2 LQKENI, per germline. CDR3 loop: CASSTRTSASETQYF. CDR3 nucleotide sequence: TGTGCCAGCTCAACTCGGACTAGCGCCTCAGAGACCCAGTACTTC.

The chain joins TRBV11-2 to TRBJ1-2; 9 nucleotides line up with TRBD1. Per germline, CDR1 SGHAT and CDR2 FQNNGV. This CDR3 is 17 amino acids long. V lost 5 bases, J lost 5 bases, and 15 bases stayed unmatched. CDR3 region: CASSPTKNRGRTYGYTF. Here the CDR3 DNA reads TGTGCCAGCAGCCCCACAAAGAACAGGGGGCGAACGTATGGCTACACCTTC.

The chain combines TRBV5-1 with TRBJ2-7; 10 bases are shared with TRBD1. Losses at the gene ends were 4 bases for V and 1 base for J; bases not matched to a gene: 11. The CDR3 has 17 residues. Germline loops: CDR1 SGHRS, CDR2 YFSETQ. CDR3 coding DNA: TGCGCCAGCAGCCTAAACCATCCGGGACAGGGGTCCTACGAGCAGTACTTC. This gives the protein CASSLNHPGQGSYEQYF.

CDR3 DNA sequence: TGTGCCAGCAGAAGACGCTCCGAGGCAGATACGCAGTATTTT. Residues: CASRRRSEADTQYF. The chain has TRBV25-1 and TRBJ2-3; D not certain. The V gene's germline CDR1 is MGHDK and CDR2 SYGVNS. The CDR3 is made up of 14 amino acids. V was clipped by 6 bases and J by 4 bases, with 14 bases between them. Full variable domain (missing parts from reference TRBV25-1 and TRBJ2-3): EADIYQTPRYLVIGTGKKITLECSQTMGHDKMYWYQQDPGMELHLIHYSYGVNSTEKGDLSSESTVSRIRTEHFPLTLESARPSHTSQYLCASRRRSEADTQYFGPGTRLTVL.

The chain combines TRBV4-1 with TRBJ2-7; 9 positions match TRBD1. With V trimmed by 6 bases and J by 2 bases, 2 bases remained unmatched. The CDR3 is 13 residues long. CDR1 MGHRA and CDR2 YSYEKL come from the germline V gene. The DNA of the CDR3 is TGCGCCAGCAGGGGGACAGGGACCTACGAGCAGTACTTC. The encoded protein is CASRGTGTYEQYF.

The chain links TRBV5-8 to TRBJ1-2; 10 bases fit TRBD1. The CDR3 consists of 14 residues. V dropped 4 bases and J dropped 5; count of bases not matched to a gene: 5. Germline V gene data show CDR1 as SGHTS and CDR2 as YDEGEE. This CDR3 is CASSLGQGSYGYTF. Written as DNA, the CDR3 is TGTGCCAGCAGCCTGGGACAGGGGAGTTATGGCTACACCTTC. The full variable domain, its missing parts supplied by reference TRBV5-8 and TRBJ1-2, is EAGVTQSPTHLIKTRGQQATLRCSPISGHTSVYWYQQALGLGLQFLLWYDEGEERNRGNFPPRFSGRQFPNYSSELNVNALELEDSALYLCASSLGQGSYGYTFGSGTRLTVV.